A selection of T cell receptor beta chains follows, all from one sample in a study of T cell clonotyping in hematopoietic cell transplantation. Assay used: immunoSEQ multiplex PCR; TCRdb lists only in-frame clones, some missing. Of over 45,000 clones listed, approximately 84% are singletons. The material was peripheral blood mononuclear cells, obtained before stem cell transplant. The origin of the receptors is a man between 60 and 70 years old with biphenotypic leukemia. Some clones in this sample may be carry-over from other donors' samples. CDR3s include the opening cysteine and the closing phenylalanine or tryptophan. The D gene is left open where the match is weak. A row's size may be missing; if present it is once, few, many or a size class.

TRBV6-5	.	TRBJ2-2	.	TGTGCCAGCAGACGCGGACAGCTGAACACCGGGGAGCTGTTTTTT	CASRRGQLNTGELFF
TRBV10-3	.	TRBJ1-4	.	TGTGCCATCAGTGATGAAAGGGGAAAACTGTTTTTT	CAISDERGKLFF
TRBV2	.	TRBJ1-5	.	TGTGCCAGCAGTGCTCGCGGGGGAATGGAGCCCCAGCATTTT	CASSARGGMEPQHF
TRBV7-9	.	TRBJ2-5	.	TGTGCCAGCAGCTTAGATCTGATCTTCACAGAGACCCAGTACTTC	CASSLDLIFTETQYF
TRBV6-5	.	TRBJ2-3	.	TGTGCCAGCAGTTACTCGAGACGAGTTGGCGACGCGCAGTATTTT	CASSYSRRVGDAQYF
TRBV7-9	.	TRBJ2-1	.	TGTGCCAGCAGCTTTAGCATTGAGCAGTTCTTC	CASSFSIEQFF
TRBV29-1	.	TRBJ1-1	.	TGCAGCGTTGAAGAATCCGGGGAGAACACTGAAGCTTTCTTT	CSVEESGENTEAFF
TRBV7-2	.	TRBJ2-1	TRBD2	TGTGCCAGCAGCCCTACTAGCGGGAGGCTCGATGAGCAGTTCTTC	CASSPTSGRLDEQFF
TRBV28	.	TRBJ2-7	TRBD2	TGTGCCAGCAGTTTAGGCGGGAGGTACTACGAGCAGTACTTC	CASSLGGRYYEQYF
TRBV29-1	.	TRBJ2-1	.	TGCAGCGTTTCCCCGGGCTCCTACAATGAGCAGTTCTTC	CSVSPGSYNEQFF
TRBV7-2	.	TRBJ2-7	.	TGTGCCAGCAGCTTAGTATTCAGGGGTAGCGCCGAGCAGTACTTC	CASSLVFRGSAEQYF
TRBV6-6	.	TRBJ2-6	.	TGTGCCAGCAGTTACTCGCGGACCAACGTCCTGACTTTC	CASSYSRTNVLTF
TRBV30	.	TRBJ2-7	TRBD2	TGTGCCTGGGACCAAGCGGGGTACGAGCAGTACTTC	CAWDQAGYEQYF
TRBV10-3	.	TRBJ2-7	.	TGTGCCACGGCTGGAGGGTTCTCCTACGAGCAGTACTTC	CATAGGFSYEQYF
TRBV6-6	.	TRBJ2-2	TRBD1	TGTGCCAGCAGATGGGGGACAGCGAACACCGGGGAGCTGTTTTTT	CASRWGTANTGELFF
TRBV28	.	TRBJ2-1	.	TGTGCCAGCAGTGGGACCAGTGAGCAGTTCTTC	CASSGTSEQFF
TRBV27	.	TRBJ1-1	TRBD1	TGTGCCAGCAGTTTATGGACAGGGGGCCGCACTGAAGCTTTCTTT	CASSLWTGGRTEAFF
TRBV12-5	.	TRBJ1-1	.	TGTGCTAGTGGTCCCGGGACACCCAACGGAGCTTTCTTT	CASGPGTPNGAFF
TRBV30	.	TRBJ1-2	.	TGTGCCTCCACCCTCGGGGCTACGAACTATGGCTACACCTTC	CASTLGATNYGYTF
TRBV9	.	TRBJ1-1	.	TGTGCCAGCAGCGTAGCCCCAGACCCGAACACTGAAGCTTTCTTT	CASSVAPDPNTEAFF
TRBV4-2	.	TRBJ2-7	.	TGTGCCAGCAGCCAAGGTAGAGGGCCCTACGAGCAGTACTTC	CASSQGRGPYEQYF
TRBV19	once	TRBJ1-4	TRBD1	TGTGCCAGTAGGGAAACGACAGGGTCAGCCTTAACAACTAATGAAAAACTGTTTTTT	CASRETTGSALTTNEKLFF
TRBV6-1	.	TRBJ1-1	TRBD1	TGTGCCAGCAGGCCGCGGACAGGGGAGATTGAAGCTTTCTTT	CASRPRTGEIEAFF
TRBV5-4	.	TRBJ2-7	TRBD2	TGTGCCAGCAGCTTGGAGGCGGGAGCGGACGAGCAGTACTTC	CASSLEAGADEQYF
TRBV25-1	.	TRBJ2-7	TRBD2	TGTGCCAGCAGTGAAGGACGTGAGCGGGAGAATTCCTACGAGCAGTACTTC	CASSEGRERENSYEQYF